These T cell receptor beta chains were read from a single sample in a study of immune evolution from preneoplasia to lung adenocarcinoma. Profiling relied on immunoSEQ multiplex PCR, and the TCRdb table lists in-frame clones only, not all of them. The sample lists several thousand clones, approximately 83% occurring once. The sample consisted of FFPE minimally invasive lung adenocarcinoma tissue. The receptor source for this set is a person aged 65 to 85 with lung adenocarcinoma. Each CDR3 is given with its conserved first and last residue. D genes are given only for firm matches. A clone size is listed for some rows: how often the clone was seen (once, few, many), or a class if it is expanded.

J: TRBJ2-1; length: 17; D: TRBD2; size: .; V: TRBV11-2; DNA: TGTGCCAGCAGCTCAATTCAGGGGCAGCGGGGGTACAATGAGCAGTTCTTC; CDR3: CASSSIQGQRGYNEQFF
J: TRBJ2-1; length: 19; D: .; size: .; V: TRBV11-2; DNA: TGTGCCAGCAGCTTAGCCGCAGGGGTCCACTTTAGCTCCTACAATGAGCAGTTCTTC; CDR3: CASSLAAGVHFSSYNEQFF
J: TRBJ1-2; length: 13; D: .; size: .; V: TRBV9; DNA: TGTGCCAGCAGCGTCCGGGATTATTATGGCTACACCTTC; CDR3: CASSVRDYYGYTF
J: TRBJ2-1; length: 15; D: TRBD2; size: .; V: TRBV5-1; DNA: TGCGCCAGCAGCTCACTAGCGGGGGGGCACAATGAGCAGTTCTTC; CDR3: CASSSLAGGHNEQFF
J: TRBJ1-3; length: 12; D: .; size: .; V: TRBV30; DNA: TGTGCCTGGAGTGTACTGGGGAACACCATATATTTT; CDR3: CAWSVLGNTIYF
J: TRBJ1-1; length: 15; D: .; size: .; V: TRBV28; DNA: TGTGCCAGCAGTTTAGGTGGAGGTGTGAACACTGAAGCTTTCTTT; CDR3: CASSLGGGVNTEAFF
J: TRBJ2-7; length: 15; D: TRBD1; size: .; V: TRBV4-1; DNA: TGCGCCAGCAGCCTAGGACAGGGGCCGACCTACGAGCAGTACTTC; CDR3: CASSLGQGPTYEQYF
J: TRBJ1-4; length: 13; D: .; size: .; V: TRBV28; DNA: TGTGCCAGCAGTTTAACAGGGACTGAAAAACTGTTTTTT; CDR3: CASSLTGTEKLFF
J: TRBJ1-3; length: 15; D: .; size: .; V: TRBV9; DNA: TGTGCCAGCAGCGCCCCAGGGGTCTCTGGAAACACCATATATTTT; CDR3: CASSAPGVSGNTIYF
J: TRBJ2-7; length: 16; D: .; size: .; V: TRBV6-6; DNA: TGTGCCAGCAGTTACTCGGGACGAACGTTATCCTACGAGCAGTACTTC; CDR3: CASSYSGRTLSYEQYF
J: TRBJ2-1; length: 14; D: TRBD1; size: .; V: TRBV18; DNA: TGTGCCAGCTCACCGGGACAGTCCTACAATGAGCAGTTCTTC; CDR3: CASSPGQSYNEQFF
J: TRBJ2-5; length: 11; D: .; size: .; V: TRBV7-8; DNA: TGTGCCAGCAGCTCCTTTAGGGACCAGTACTTC; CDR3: CASSSFRDQYF
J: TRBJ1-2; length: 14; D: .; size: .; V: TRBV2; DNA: TGTGCCAGCAGTGGAAGGACAGTGTTTGATGGCTACACCTTC; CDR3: CASSGRTVFDGYTF
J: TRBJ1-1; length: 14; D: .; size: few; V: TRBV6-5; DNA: TGTGCCAGCAGTTACAGGGTTACGTACACTGAAGCTTTCTTT; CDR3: CASSYRVTYTEAFF
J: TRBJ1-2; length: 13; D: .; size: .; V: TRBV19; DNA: TGTGCCAGTAGTTTCTCAGCCAGCTATGGCTACACCTTC; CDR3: CASSFSASYGYTF
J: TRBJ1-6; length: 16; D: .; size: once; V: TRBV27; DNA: TGTGCCAGCAGTTTGGGGGGCACCTCGGGCCTTTCACCCCTCCACTTT; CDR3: CASSLGGTSGLSPLHF
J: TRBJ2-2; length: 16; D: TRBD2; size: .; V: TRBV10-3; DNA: TGTGCCATCAGTGCTAGCGGGGGGCTGAACACCGGGGAGCTGTTTTTT; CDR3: CAISASGGLNTGELFF
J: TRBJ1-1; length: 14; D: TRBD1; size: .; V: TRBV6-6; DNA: TGTGCCAGCAGTAGACAGGGTCCGGGCACTGAAGCTTTCTTT; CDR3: CASSRQGPGTEAFF
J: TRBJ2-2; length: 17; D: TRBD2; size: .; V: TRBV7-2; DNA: TGTGCCAGCAGCTCACGGACTAGCGGGTGGAACACCGGGGAGCTGTTTTTT; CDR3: CASSSRTSGWNTGELFF
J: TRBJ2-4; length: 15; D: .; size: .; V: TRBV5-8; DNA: TGTGCCAGCAGCCTCATCGGACTAGCCAAAAACATTCAGTACTTC; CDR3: CASSLIGLAKNIQYF
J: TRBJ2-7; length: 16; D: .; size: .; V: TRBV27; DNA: TGTGCCAGCAGTTTAAATTCACAACAATCCCTCTACGAGCAGTACTTC; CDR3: CASSLNSQQSLYEQYF
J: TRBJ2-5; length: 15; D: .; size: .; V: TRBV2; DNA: TGTGCCAGCAGCACCCGACAGGTTTCCCAAGAGACCCAGTACTTC; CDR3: CASSTRQVSQETQYF
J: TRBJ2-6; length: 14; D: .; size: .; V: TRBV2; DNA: TGTGCCAGCAGTGAGGAGGCTGGGGCCAACGTCCTGACTTTC; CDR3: CASSEEAGANVLTF
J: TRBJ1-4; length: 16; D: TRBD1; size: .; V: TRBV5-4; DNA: TGTGCCAGCAGCTTGATCGGGACAGGGGGTAATGAAAAACTGTTTTTT; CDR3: CASSLIGTGGNEKLFF
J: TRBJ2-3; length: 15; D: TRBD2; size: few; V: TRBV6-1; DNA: TGTGCCAGCAGTGAAGAGGCGGGGGGCCTCAATACGCAGTATTTT; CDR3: CASSEEAGGLNTQYF
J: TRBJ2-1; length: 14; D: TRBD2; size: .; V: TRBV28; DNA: TGTGCCAGCAGGCTCACTAGCGGTCCCAGCGAGCAGTTCTTC; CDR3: CASRLTSGPSEQFF
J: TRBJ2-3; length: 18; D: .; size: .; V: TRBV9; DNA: TGTGCCAGCAGCCCTCGTCCACCCGCTTCGGCTAGCACAGATACGCAGTATTTT; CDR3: CASSPRPPASASTDTQYF
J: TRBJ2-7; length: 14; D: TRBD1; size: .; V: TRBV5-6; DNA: TGTGCCAGCAGTGCTAAGGGACAGGGTTACGAGCAGTACTTC; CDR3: CASSAKGQGYEQYF
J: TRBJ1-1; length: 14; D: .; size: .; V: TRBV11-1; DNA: TGTGCCAGCAGCTTAGCATCCGGGTCGGTGGGAGCTTTCTTT; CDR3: CASSLASGSVGAFF
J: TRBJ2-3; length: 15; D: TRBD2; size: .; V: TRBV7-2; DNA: TGTGCCAGCAGCTTTAGTGGCGGGGGGGCAGATACGCAGTATTTT; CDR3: CASSFSGGGADTQYF
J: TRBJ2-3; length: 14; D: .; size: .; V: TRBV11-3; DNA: TGTGCCAGCAGCTTAGATACGGGCACAGATACGCAGTATTTT; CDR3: CASSLDTGTDTQYF
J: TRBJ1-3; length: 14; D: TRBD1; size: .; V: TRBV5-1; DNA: TGCGCCAGCAGCCAGGGACAGGGGGTGGACACCATATATTTT; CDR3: CASSQGQGVDTIYF
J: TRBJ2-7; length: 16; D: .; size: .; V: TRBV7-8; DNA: TGTGCCAGCAGCCCCTTCGCTCAGGGTTTGTGGGGCGAGCAGTACTTC; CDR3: CASSPFAQGLWGEQYF
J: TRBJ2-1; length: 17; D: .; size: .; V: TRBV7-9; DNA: TGTGCCAGCAGCTTAGTGGCAGGGCCCGGGGGAGGCAATGAGCAGTTCTTC; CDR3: CASSLVAGPGGGNEQFF
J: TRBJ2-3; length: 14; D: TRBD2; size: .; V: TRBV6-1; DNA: TGTGCCAGCAGAGAGCGGGGGGGTGGAGATACGCAGTATTTT; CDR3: CASRERGGGDTQYF
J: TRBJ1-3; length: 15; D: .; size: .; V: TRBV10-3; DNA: TGTGCCATCAGTGTTACAACTACGATAGGAAACACCATATATTTT; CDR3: CAISVTTTIGNTIYF
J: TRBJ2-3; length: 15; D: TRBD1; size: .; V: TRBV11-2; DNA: TGTGCCAGCAGCCCCCGGGACAGCCCCGCAGGTACGCAGTATTTT; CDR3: CASSPRDSPAGTQYF